This section outlines one T cell receptor beta chain sequence together with its context. The antigen is unknown. Use of 60 Vbeta and 13 Jbeta primers characterized the PCR. The method was immunoSEQ multiplex PCR; TCRdb's version includes in-frame clones alone and lacks a portion of them. The sample consists of some 120,000 clones, about 81% of them appearing once. Germline assignment: CDR1 MGHDK and CDR2 SYGVNS. The CDR3 length is 13 residues. Trimming cost V 4 bases and J 6 bases; bases outside gene matches: 3. This sample is drawn from a study of cytomegalovirus exposure and HLA in healthy donors. Whole-study findings and limits: In an earlier analysis, productive rearrangement rates for most beta V segments clustered near 87% or 30%. In a later analysis, the majority of CMV-associated beta chains seemingly showed HLA restriction. Most sequenced TCRs were rare (though some public TCRs occurred in many donors).

This chain uses TRBV25-1 with TRBJ2-5; 9 bases align to TRBD1. The clonotype originates from a woman aged 25 to 39 in good health and CMV-seronegative. The sample consisted of PBMCs. CDR3 sequence reads: CASSGDRVKTQYF. In DNA, the CDR3 is TGTGCCAGCAGTGGGGACAGGGTAAAGACCCAGTACTTC.